This T cell receptor (beta chain) was retrieved from a study of blood T cells in healthy people across ages. A second roughly 6 to 11 cycle PCR used barcoded and J-beta primers. TCRdb re-analysed the 5' RACE reads in MiXCR, keeping a single row per CDR3 protein. This sample carries hundreds of thousands of distinct CDR3 sequences, 32% of them seen once, and the ten largest clones take approximately 15%. The CDR3 loop spans 19 amino acids. The V gene lost 1 base and the J gene lost 0 bases, with 19 bases spanning the gap. Germline lookup yields CDR1 MDHEN and CDR2 SYDVKM. Findings of the study overall: Unsorted PBMCs ruled out conclusive naive versus antigen-experienced comparison.

About this clonotype itself: Its antigen is not known.

The specimen was blood. The chain is built from TRBV28 and TRBJ2-1, with D unclear. The sequence came from a woman over 75 in good health. Written as DNA, the CDR3 is TGTGCCAGCAGTTTATTTGGGCGTTGGGCGACCAGCTCCTACAATGAGCAGTTCTTC. It specifies CASSLFGRWATSSYNEQFF.